A single sample gave rise to the 8 T cell receptor beta chains below, sequenced in a study of blood T cell repertoires in COVID-19. Clones were read by immunoSEQ multiplex PCR, and TCRdb kept only the in-frame ones, dropping some. The data contain about 110,000 clones, over 60% of them singletons. The sequenced material came from peripheral blood. The origin of the receptors is a human donor in a cohort sampled during active or convalescent COVID-19.

The rearrangement joins TRBV20-1 to TRBJ1-1, with 9 bases that match TRBD1. The germline CDR1 and CDR2 sequences are DFQATT and SNEGSKA (reference sequence). V lost 3 bases, J lost 1 base, and 9 bases stayed unmatched. The length of the CDR3 is 16 residues. CDR3 protein: CSASINRGPSNTEAFF. As DNA, the CDR3 is TGCAGTGCTAGTATAAACAGGGGGCCTTCGAACACTGAAGCTTTCTTT.

The chain joins TRBV6-5 to TRBJ2-7; possible D gene TRBD2, 5 bases. The CDR3 loop spans 14 amino acids. Trimming left V 1 base short and J 2 bases short, with 9 bases between. Germline V gene data show CDR1 as MNHEY and CDR2 as SVGAGI. The CDR3 loop reads CASSYLLGTYEQYF. For the CDR3, the DNA is TGTGCCAGCAGTTACTTACTAGGGACCTACGAGCAGTACTTC.

This clone turned up a few times. The chain is built from TRBV6-5 and TRBJ2-7; possible D gene TRBD2, 6 bases. V dropped 0 bases and J dropped 2 bases, with 14 bases sitting between them. CDR1 and CDR2 from the germline V gene are MNHEY and SVGAGI. This CDR3 is built from 16 residues. The CDR3 loop is CASSYSGGTATYEQYF. CDR3 sequence (DNA): TGTGCCAGCAGTTACTCAGGCGGGACGGCTACCTACGAGCAGTACTTC.

The V call is TRBV5-1, the J call TRBJ2-3, with D unclear. Trimming pared 0 bases from V and 6 bases from J, leaving 11 bases between. The germline gives CDR1 SGHRS, CDR2 YFSETQ. The CDR3 is made up of 14 amino acids. The CDR3 protein is CASSLVSSFDTQYF. In DNA, the CDR3 is TGCGCCAGCAGCTTGGTCTCTAGTTTCGATACGCAGTATTTT.

The chain uses TRBV7-9 and TRBJ2-2; TRBD1 is a possible D gene (6 bases). This CDR3 has 17 amino acids. Germline CDR1 is SEHNR and CDR2 is FQNEAQ (reference sequence). Trimming cost V 5 bases and J 3 bases, with 19 bases left between them. The CDR3 loop is CASSQNLWNRDTGELFF. CDR3 in DNA: TGTGCCAGCAGCCAAAACTTATGGAACAGGGACACCGGGGAGCTGTTTTTT.

The chain employs TRBV28 and TRBJ2-3; the match to TRBD2 covers 7 bases. The CDR3 is 16 amino acids. After removal of 1 base from V and 1 base from J, the junction contained 5 bases not matched to a gene. Per the germline V gene, CDR1 is MDHEN and CDR2 is SYDVKM. In nucleotides, the CDR3 is TGTGCCAGCAGTTTATTGTCTGGGGGGGGCACAGATACGCAGTATTTT. Translated, it gives CASSLLSGGGTDTQYF.

This clone occurred a few times. The chain uses TRBV9 and TRBJ1-3, with unresolved D. V shed 1 base and J shed 0 bases, with 11 bases lying between them. CDR1 and CDR2 from the germline V gene are SGDLS and YYNGEE. The CDR3 covers 16 residues. The CDR3 region has the DNA TGTGCCAGCAGCGTAAATTCCGACACCTCTGGAAACACCATATATTTT. It is translated as CASSVNSDTSGNTIYF.

This chain joins TRBV6-1 and TRBJ2-2; 7 nucleotides match TRBD2. Germline V gene sequence: CDR1 MNHNS, CDR2 SASEGT. The length of the CDR3 is 14 residues. J lost 7 bases, V lost 2 bases, and 4 bases had no gene match. CDR3 nucleotides: TGTGCCAGCAGTGAAAGGCGGGGGTTCGGGGAGCTGTTTTTT. Protein sequence: CASSERRGFGELFF.